This T cell receptor beta chain was profiled in a study of shared clonotypes between healthy human individuals. Overall study context: Contributing individuals were a couple of females and a few males aged 18 to 49. Study-wide findings and caveats: About 5% was the fraction of naive CD4 clonotypes found shared across a few donors.

Produced via immunoSEQ multiplex PCR; TCRdb's table is partial and in-frame only. The profile covers approximately 2.4 million clones, with around 95% appearing a single time and less than 0.15% taken by the ten largest. Worth noting for this clone: The antigen remains undetermined.

Trimming at V came to 0 bases and at J to 7 bases, leaving 12 bases not matched to a gene. The CDR3 is made up of 18 amino acids. The germline V gene has CDR1 KGHSH and CDR2 LQKENI. Researchers partitioned CD4+ cells into CD45RA+ naive and CD45RA-negative memory subsets. The TCR originated in a man younger than 35 in good health. Sequenced: naive CD4+ T cells sorted from blood. Subset here: CD45RA+ positively selected. V usage is TRBV18 and J usage is TRBJ1-4; 9 positions match TRBD1. CDR3 sequence reads: CASSPPVGTGKGIEKLFF. CDR3 nucleotide sequence: TGTGCCAGCTCACCACCGGTCGGGACAGGGAAGGGGATTGAAAAACTGTTTTTT.